The following is a TCR beta chain sequence with its context. Its antigen has not been determined. Base qualities are missing; no much larger clone stands one base away. The data derive from a study of cytomegalovirus exposure and HLA in healthy donors (dated by TCRdb to between 2016 and 2019). Concerning the study at large: The roughly 670 repertoires of the first cohort and the 110 or so validation repertoires were produced on the same platform, according to a later analysis. The study aimed to test whether signatures of past pathogen exposure could be identified by cataloging public T cell receptors. In addition to the first cohort of roughly 700 subjects, a separate validation cohort of approximately 110 different subjects was used. To predict cytomegalovirus infection status, the study brought together high-throughput TCR immunosequencing, statistical association of individual TCRs with disease status, and machine learning. On the study overall, not on this receptor specifically: A later analysis had no HLA typing for the validation cohort, so co-occurrence there was scored across all 120 repertoires. The study listed 164 TCR beta chains as associated with cytomegalovirus. In both the original and validation cohorts, the classifier was reported to diagnose cytomegalovirus status with high specificity and sensitivity. In vitro tests confirmed that a few of the cytomegalovirus-associated TCR beta chains recognize cytomegalovirus antigens. Subsequent analysis determined that TCRs grouped into clusters in the first cohort also showed a tendency toward co-occurrence across the 130 or so validation repertoires, and about 94% of cluster scores exceeded 0. It was suggested by the authors that the approach could potentially be generalized to other disease states and immunological phenotypes. Most TCR sequences were seen in very few donors, while some public TCRs were found in many individuals.

V ends up 4 bases short and J 7 bases short, with an unmatched junction base count of 1. The CDR3 has 13 amino acids, counting the end cysteine and phenylalanine. Only CDR3 DNA remains: 39 bases, in frame from the first base. CDR1 and CDR2, per the germline V gene, are SGHVS and FNYEAQ. The donors belonged to the validation cohort of about 120 subjects, which was separate from the 666-subject first cohort. The library was produced with the immunoSEQ multiplex PCR assay. On the authors' methods: To diagnose cytomegalovirus status from the catalog of TCR beta chain sequences, a statistical classification framework was built. TCRdb re-hosts the immuneACCESS table, in-frame sequences only. Its copies lack some clones; in the studies checked, an unresolved V gene accounts for under half of them, and the cause for the rest is not known. The V and J calls and clone size are taken from that table; D and trimming were inferred from the DNA. The sample includes approximately 130,000 clones, with around 90% observed a single time. The ten top clones hold roughly 2% of the sample.

This sequence was found in a woman aged 18-29 years in good health and CMV-seronegative. Sequencing was performed on PBMCs. Recombination connected TRBV7-6 to TRBJ1-5, with TRBD1 matching 10 junction bases. The nucleotide sequence is TGTGCCAGCAGCTGGGGACAGGGGCAGCCCCAGCATTTT. The encoded protein is CASSWGQGQPQHF.